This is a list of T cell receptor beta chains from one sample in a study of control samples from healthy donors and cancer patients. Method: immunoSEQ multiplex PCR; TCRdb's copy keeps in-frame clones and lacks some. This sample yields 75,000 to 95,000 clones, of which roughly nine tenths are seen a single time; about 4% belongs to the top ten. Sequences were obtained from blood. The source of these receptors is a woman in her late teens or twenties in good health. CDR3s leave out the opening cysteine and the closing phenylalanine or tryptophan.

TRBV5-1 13 ASSPSTGTGYGYT
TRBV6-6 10 ASRDGAQPQH
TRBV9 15 ASSVAVDRGSVNEQF
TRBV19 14 ASSISRSYDTDTQY
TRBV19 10 ASSMYASEAF
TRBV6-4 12 ASRPQGDGSEQF
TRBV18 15 ASSPPTSGGVTDTQY
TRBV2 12 ASSLGEGNQPQH
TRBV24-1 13 ATSGFRSSYNEQF
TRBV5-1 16 ASSLVGGGGTGRTEQY
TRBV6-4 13 ASSFETGGNYGYT
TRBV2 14 ASRVRGGAGANVLT
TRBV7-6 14 ASSLIRGSSYNEQF
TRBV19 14 ASSIDVGASGTEAF
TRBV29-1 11 SVEEGARYGYT
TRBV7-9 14 ASSLGLTSSYNEQF
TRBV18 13 ASSPEAVAGNTIY
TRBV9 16 ASSEGGGTPLSGNTIY
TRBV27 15 ASSLMQTGSYNSPLH
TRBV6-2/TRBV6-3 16 ASSTRGLAGLWSETQY
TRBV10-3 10 ATGPSGNTIY
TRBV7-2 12 ASSLRTPNYGYT
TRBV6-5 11 ASRKQGIDTQY
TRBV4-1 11 ASSLRGPTGYT
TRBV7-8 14 ASSSLRQVITYEQY
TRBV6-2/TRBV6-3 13 ASSYSMFSNYGYT
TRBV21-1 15 ASPMGGGGRRDTEAF
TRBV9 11 ASSVELEETQY
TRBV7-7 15 ASSLLVTGRSSGELF
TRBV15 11 ATRGDSNYGYT
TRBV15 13 ATRGGQGWSQPQH
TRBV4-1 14 ASSQDLEIPGATIY
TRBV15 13 ATSREYGSNYGYT
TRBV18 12 ASSPLGSAYEQY
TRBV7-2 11 ASSLIGTYGYT
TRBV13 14 ASSAAGTSGGYEQY
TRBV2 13 ASSADRPYTGELF
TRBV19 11 ASSPLMAGELF
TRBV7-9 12 ASREVRSGNTIY
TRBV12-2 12 ASRLARFDTEAF
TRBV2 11 ASGSKTNEKLF
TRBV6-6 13 ASSYSGGAYNEQF
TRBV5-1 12 ASSSDSPSYGYT
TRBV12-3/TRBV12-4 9 ASGRDYGYT
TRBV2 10 ASSGGNYGYT
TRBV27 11 ASTETLSAEAF
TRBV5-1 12 ASSLRVGLNEQF
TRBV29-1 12 SVPPGQLNSPLH
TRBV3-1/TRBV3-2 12 ASSQESGHYGYT